This T cell receptor beta chain was profiled in a study of T cells after yellow fever vaccination. At the level of the study: Each low-cell-number fraction was prepared by means of SMART-Seq v4 Ultra Low Input. General observations from the study: Abundant clonotypes from the bulk population could get into FACS-sorted repertoires as contaminants. Some clonotypes were seen in both the CD4 and the CD8 compartments. These made up a small share and likely arose from convergent recombination.

V dropped 6 bases and J dropped 5; count of bases not matched to a gene: 8. Per germline, CDR1 SEHNR and CDR2 FQNEAQ (reference sequence). The CDR3 runs 15 residues. This clonotype was seen at least ten times. Its target is not known. It was through 5'RACE template switching that TCR cDNA was made, with a universal primer site and UMIs added. TCRdb independently ran MiXCR on the 5' RACE reads; one entry per CDR3 protein. The top ten hold 24% of the sample, which has fewer than 450,000 distinct CDR3 sequences, around 4.1% seen once. The rearrangement links TRBV7-9 to TRBJ1-4, with 8 nucleotides matching TRBD1. This clonotype was obtained from a man in his late teens or twenties who received the YFV17D yellow fever vaccine. The sample here was PBMCs, taken 5 days after the yellow fever booster vaccination. Here the CDR3 DNA reads TGTGCCAGCAGTCCTCAGGGGGCGAGAAATGAAAAACTGTTTTTT. Translated, it gives CASSPQGARNEKLFF.